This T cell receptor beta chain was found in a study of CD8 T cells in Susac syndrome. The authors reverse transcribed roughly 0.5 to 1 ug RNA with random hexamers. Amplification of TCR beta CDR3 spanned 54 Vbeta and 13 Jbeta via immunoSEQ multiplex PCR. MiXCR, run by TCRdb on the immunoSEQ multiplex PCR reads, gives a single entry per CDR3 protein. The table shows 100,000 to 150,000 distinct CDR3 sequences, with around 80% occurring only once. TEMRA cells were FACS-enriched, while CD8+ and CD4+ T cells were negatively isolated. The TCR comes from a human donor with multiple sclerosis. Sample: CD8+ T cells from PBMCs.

The CDR3 DNA follows: TGTGCCAGTAACTTAGGACTAGACAATGAGCAGTTCTTC. Translation: CASNLGLDNEQFF. The V gene is TRBV19, the J gene TRBJ2-1, with 7 bases that match TRBD2. V lost 7 bases and J lost 5; bases outside the gene matches: 5. Looked up from germline, CDR1 is LNHDA and CDR2 is SQIVND (reference sequence). This CDR3 contains 13 residues. Drawing the rest from reference TRBV19 and TRBJ2-1, the complete variable domain is DGGITQSPKYLFRKEGQNVTLSCEQNLNHDAMYWYRQDPGQGLRLIYYSQIVNDFQKGDIAEGYSVSREKKESFPLTVTSAQKNPTAFYLCASNLGLDNEQFFGPGTRLTVL.